The entry below describes one TCR beta chain. Its target is not known. The sample originates from a study of glioma-infiltrating T cells after dendritic cell vaccination. Study at large: Patients received three intradermal dendritic cell vaccine injections at biweekly intervals.

Indicated time point: after dendritic cell vaccination, including at tumor progression/relapse. Isocitrate dehydrogenase mutation was absent in all glioblastoma patients. Primers: 60 V beta forward and 13 J beta reverse. Only in-frame clones appear in the TCRdb table, and some are missing; sequencing was by immunoSEQ multiplex PCR. The profile covers roughly 80,000 clones, with roughly 87% appearing a single time and around 2% taken by the ten largest. Findings and limits, study-wide: Longer survival after dendritic cell vaccination followed higher pretreatment TIL content.

The sequence came from a human donor with glioblastoma. The source material was blood, sampled after dendritic cell vaccination.

CDR3 sequence (DNA): TGTGCCAGCGGAATAGCCCCGCGGGATACGCAGTATTTT. Its protein is CASGIAPRDTQYF. This rearrangement joins TRBV2 to TRBJ2-3; no clear D. The CDR3 totals 13 residues. Trimming left V 8 bases short and J 6 bases short, with 15 bases between. Per the germline V gene, CDR1 is SNHLY and CDR2 is FYNNEI.